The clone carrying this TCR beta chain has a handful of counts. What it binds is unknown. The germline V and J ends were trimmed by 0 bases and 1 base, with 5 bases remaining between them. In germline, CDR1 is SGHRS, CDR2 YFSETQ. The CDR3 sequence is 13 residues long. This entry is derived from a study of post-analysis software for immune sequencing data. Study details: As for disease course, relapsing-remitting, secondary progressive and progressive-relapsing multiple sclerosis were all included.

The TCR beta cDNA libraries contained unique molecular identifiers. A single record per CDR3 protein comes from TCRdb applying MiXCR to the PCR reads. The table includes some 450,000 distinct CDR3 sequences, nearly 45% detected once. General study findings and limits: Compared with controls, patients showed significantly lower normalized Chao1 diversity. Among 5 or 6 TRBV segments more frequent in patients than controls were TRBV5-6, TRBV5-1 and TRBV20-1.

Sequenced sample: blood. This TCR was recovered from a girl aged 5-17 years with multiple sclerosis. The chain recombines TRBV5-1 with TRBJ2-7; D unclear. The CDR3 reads CASSLGMSYEQYF. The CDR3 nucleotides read TGCGCCAGCAGCTTGGGGATGTCCTACGAGCAGTACTTC.